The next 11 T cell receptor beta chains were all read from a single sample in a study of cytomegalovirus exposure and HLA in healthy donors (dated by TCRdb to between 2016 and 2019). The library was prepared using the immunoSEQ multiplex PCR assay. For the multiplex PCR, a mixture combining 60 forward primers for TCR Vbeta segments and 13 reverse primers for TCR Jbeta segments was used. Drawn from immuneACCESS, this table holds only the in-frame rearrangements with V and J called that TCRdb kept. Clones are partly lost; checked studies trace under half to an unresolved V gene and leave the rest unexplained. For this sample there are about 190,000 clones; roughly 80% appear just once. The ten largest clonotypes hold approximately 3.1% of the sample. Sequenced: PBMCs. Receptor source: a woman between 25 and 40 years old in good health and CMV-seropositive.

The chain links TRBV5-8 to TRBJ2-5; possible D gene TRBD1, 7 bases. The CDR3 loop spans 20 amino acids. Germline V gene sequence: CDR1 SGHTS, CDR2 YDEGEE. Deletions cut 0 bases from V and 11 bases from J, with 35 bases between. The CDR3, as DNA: TGTGCCAGCAGCTTGGCCGCGACAGGGAGGATCCCCATTGGGCGAGAGGAGCAGTACTTC. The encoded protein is CASSLAATGRIPIGREEQYF.

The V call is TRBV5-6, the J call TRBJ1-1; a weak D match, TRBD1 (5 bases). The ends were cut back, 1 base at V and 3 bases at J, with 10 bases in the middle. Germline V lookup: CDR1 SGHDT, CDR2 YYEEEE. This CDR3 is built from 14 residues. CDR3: CASSLTGAHTEAFF. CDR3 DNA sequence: TGTGCCAGCAGCTTGACAGGAGCCCACACTGAAGCTTTCTTT.

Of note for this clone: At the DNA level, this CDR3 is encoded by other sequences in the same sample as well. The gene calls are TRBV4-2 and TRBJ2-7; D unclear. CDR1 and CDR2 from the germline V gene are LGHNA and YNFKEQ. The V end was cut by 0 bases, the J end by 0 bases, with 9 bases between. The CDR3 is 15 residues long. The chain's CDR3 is CASSQEGSSSYEQYF. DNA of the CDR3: TGTGCCAGCAGCCAAGAAGGTTCTAGCTCCTACGAGCAGTACTTC.

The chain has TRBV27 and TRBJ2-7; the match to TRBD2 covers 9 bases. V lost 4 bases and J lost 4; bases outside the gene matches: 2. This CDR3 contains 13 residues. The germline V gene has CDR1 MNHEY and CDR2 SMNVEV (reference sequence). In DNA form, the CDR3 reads TGTGCCAGCAGTTATAGCGGGGGTTACGAGCAGTACTTC. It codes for CASSYSGGYEQYF.

CDR3 region: CASSLSGGVSTEAFF. CDR3 coding DNA: TGTGCCAGCAGTTTAAGTGGGGGGGTGAGCACTGAAGCTTTCTTT. V is TRBV28 and J is TRBJ1-1; TRBD1 is a possible D gene (5 bases). Germline V lookup: CDR1 MDHEN, CDR2 SYDVKM. This CDR3 is built from 15 residues. V was pared by 2 bases and J by 4 bases, with 14 bases between.

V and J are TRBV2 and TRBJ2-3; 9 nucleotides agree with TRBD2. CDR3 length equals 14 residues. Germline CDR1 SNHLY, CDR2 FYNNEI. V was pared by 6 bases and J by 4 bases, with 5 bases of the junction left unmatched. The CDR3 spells CASRVGTSPDTQYF. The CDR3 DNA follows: TGTGCCAGCAGAGTCGGGACTAGCCCAGATACGCAGTATTTT.

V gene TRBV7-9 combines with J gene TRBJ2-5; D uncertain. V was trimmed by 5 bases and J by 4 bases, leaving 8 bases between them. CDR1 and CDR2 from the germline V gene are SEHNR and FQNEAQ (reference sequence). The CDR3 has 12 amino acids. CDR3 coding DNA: TGTGCCAGCAGCACCCCAGTAGAGACCCAGTACTTC. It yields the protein CASSTPVETQYF.

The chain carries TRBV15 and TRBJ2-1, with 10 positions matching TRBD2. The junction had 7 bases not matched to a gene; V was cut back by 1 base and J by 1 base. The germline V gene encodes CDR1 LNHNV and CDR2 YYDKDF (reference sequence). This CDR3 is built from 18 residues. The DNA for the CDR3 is TGTGCCACCAGCAGAGTGTTGGCTAGCGGGAGTTCCTACAATGAGCAGTTCTTC. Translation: CATSRVLASGSSYNEQFF.

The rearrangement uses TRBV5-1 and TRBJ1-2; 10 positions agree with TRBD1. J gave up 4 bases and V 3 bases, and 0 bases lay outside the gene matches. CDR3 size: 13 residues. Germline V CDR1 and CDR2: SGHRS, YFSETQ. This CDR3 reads CASSWDRGYGYTF. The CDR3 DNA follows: TGCGCCAGCAGCTGGGACAGGGGCTATGGCTACACCTTC. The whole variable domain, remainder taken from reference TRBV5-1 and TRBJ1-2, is KAGVTQTPRYLIKTRGQQVTLSCSPISGHRSVSWYQQTPGQGLQFLFEYFSETQRNKGNFPGRFSGRQFSNSRSEMNVSTLELGDSALYLCASSWDRGYGYTFGSGTRLTVV.

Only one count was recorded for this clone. The CDR3 DNA reads as TGTGCCAGCAGCCGACTTTTAGCAGCCTCCTACGAGCAGTACTTC. The encoded protein is CASSRLLAASYEQYF. The J gene is TRBJ2-7, the V gene TRBV7-2; unclear D gene. V was pared by 5 bases and J by 0 bases, with 14 bases between. This CDR3 contains 15 residues. The germline V gene has CDR1 SGHTA and CDR2 FQGNSA.

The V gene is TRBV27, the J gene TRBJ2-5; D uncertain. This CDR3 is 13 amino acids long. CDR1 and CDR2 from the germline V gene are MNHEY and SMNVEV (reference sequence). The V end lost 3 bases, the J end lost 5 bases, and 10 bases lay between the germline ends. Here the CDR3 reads CASSLGELETQYF. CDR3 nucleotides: TGTGCCAGCAGTTTGGGCGAGCTGGAGACCCAGTACTTC.